The T cell receptor beta chain described here comes from a study of CD8+CD57+ T cells in acquired aplastic anemia. The wider study: Mean DNA quantity obtained from sorted CD4+ and CD8+ cells was 3.2 ug.

Study-level results: Patients were compared with controls for CD8+ Simpson's diversity, and no significant difference emerged. Overlapping CD8+ CDR3 repertoires of patients and controls contained under 30 shared sequences.

The authors sequenced patients whose flow cytometry had shown CD8+CD57+ cell expansion. Patients were therapy-naive when their blood was sampled. Per the germline V gene, CDR1 is LNHDA and CDR2 is SQIVND (reference sequence). Trimming shortened V by 5 bases and J by 7 bases, and 17 bases separated the two germline ends. The CDR3 is made up of 14 amino acids. Profiling that covered TCR beta VDJ and CDR3 relied on genomic DNA as its template. TCRdb redid the calling of the reads with MiXCR, one entry per CDR3 protein. Among approximately 130,000 distinct CDR3 sequences listed, about 60% were seen once. This clonotype occurred many times. Its antigen is still unknown.

Sequencing used sorted CD4+, CD8+, or CD8+CD57+ T cells (not recorded which) from PBMCs. The chain couples TRBV19 to TRBJ1-2, with D tentatively TRBD1 (6 bases). The clonotype was recovered from a human donor with aplastic anemia. CDR3 bases: TGTGCCAGTAGTCTTACAGGGTATGGGGGTGGCTACACCTTC. Protein sequence: CASSLTGYGGGYTF. The variable domain in full, with the rest retrieved from reference TRBV19 and TRBJ1-2, is DGGITQSPKYLFRKEGQNVTLSCEQNLNHDAMYWYRQDPGQGLRLIYYSQIVNDFQKGDIAEGYSVSREKKESFPLTVTSAQKNPTAFYLCASSLTGYGGGYTFGSGTRLTVV.